The 11 T cell receptor beta chains reported below all come from one sample, sequenced in a study of cytomegalovirus exposure and HLA in healthy donors. This PCR relied on a set of 60 Vbeta primers and 13 Jbeta primers. The data were produced by immunoSEQ multiplex PCR, yet TCRdb's version contains in-frame clones alone and is incomplete. The sample records 150,000 to 200,000 clones, 65% to 80% being singletons. Sequenced input: PBMCs. The source is a woman aged 25 to 39 in good health and CMV-seronegative.

The chain combines TRBV11-2 with TRBJ2-1; no clear D gene. The CDR3 loop spans 14 amino acids. V was shortened by 3 bases and J by 8 bases, with 14 bases between the two germline ends. Germline lookup yields CDR1 SGHAT and CDR2 FQNNGV. As DNA, the CDR3 is TGTGCCAGCAGCTTCAACCTCCAGACTGATGAGCAGTTCTTC. This sequence encodes CASSFNLQTDEQFF.

The genes are TRBV4-1 and TRBJ1-5; a possible D gene is TRBD1 (5 bases). Trimming left V 6 bases short and J 1 base short, with 10 bases between. CDR1 and CDR2 from the germline V gene are MGHRA and YSYEKL. The CDR3 has 14 amino acids. The CDR3 DNA is TGCGCCAGCAGTTTAGGGGTGAGCAATCAGCCCCAGCATTTT. This translates into CASSLGVSNQPQHF.

The chain uses TRBV9 and TRBJ1-2, with D hard to call. The CDR3 is 17 residues long. Germline values: CDR1 SGDLS, CDR2 YYNGEE. The germline V and J ends were trimmed by 4 bases and 0 bases, with 19 bases remaining between them. DNA for the CDR3: TGTGCCAGCAGCTACAGACCCGACCATATCGCTAACTATGGCTACACCTTC. This encodes CASSYRPDHIANYGYTF.

The chain recombines TRBV5-1 with TRBJ1-1; perhaps TRBD1 as D (6 bases). V lost 2 bases and J 0 bases, leaving 11 bases between the germline ends. Looked up from germline, CDR1 is SGHRS and CDR2 is YFSETQ. The CDR3 runs 15 residues. The CDR3 here is CASSFATGLNTEAFF. The CDR3 DNA follows: TGCGCCAGCAGCTTCGCTACAGGGCTGAACACTGAAGCTTTCTTT.

The chain carries TRBV13 and TRBJ2-7; 10 bases map to TRBD2. This CDR3 contains 16 residues. CDR1 is PRHDT and CDR2 is FYEKMQ in the germline V gene (reference sequence). Germline trimming cut 1 base from V and 3 bases from J; bases unmatched to any gene: 6. This CDR3 is CASSLDGPSGSYEQYF. The CDR3 bases are TGTGCCAGCAGCTTAGATGGGCCTAGCGGGAGCTACGAGCAGTACTTC.

The rearrangement links TRBV5-1 to TRBJ1-6; 9 bases are a match to TRBD1. The V segment lost 4 bases and the J segment 5 bases; nucleotides outside the gene matches: 4. The CDR3 has 15 residues. Germline CDR1 is SGHRS and CDR2 is YFSETQ. Here the CDR3 reads CASSRGTGNNSPLHF. The CDR3 DNA sequence: TGCGCCAGCAGCAGGGGGACAGGGAATAATTCACCCCTCCACTTT.

This chain connects TRBV5-1 to TRBJ2-3; 8 bases are shared with TRBD1. This CDR3 spans 15 amino acids. J gave up 6 bases and V 0 bases, and 6 bases lay outside the gene matches. Germline CDR1 is SGHRS and CDR2 is YFSETQ. This CDR3 is CASSLGGTGLDTQYF. CDR3 in DNA: TGCGCCAGCAGCTTGGGTGGGACAGGACTGGATACGCAGTATTTT.

This clone has only a few counts. The V call is TRBV5-1, the J call TRBJ2-5; D is perhaps TRBD1 (6 bases). The CDR3 spans 14 residues. Germline V gene lookup returns CDR1 SGHRS and CDR2 YFSETQ. V was pared by 3 bases and J by 2 bases, with 11 bases between. CDR3 nucleotide sequence: TGCGCCAGCAGCTCAGACAGGTTTCAAGAGACCCAGTACTTC. It is translated as CASSSDRFQETQYF.

The chain is built from TRBV6-4 and TRBJ2-1, with D possibly TRBD1 on 5 matching bases. The CDR3 has 15 residues. Germline V gene data show CDR1 as MRHNA and CDR2 as SNTAGT. Trimming removed 4 bases at V and 1 base at J, with 11 bases between. The CDR3 loop is CASSAYDRSYNEQFF. The CDR3 coding sequence is TGTGCCAGCAGTGCCTACGACAGATCCTACAATGAGCAGTTCTTC.

The J gene is TRBJ2-1, the V gene TRBV7-3; 10 bases map to TRBD1. The CDR3 is made up of 15 amino acids. V lost 4 bases, J lost 7 bases, and 7 bases stayed unmatched. Germline V lookup: CDR1 SGHTA, CDR2 FQGTGA. This chain's CDR3 is CASSSTGGGGNEQFF. The CDR3 DNA is TGTGCCAGCAGCTCGACAGGGGGCGGAGGAAATGAGCAGTTCTTC.

As concerns this clone: Other DNA sequences in the sample encode the same CDR3. This rearrangement joins TRBV27 to TRBJ2-7, with unresolved D. CDR1 is MNHEY, CDR2 SMNVEV, per germline (reference sequence). Trimming cost V 2 bases and J 3 bases, with 5 bases left between them. The CDR3 runs 12 residues. The CDR3 sequence is CASSLGGYEQYF. The CDR3 DNA reads TGTGCCAGCAGTTTAGGCGGCTACGAGCAGTACTTC.